Listed here are 27 T cell receptor beta chains from one sample, sequenced in a study of blood T cell repertoires in COVID-19. Method: immunoSEQ multiplex PCR; TCRdb's copy keeps in-frame clones and lacks some. The sample has roughly 280,000 clones, 80% to 90% seen once. Sequencing used PBMCs or T cells enriched from blood (not recorded which). The receptors come from a woman under 30 who had recovered from COVID-19.

This chain connects TRBV15 to TRBJ1-4; 9 nucleotides match TRBD1. Germline V CDR1 and CDR2: LNHNV, YYDKDF (reference sequence). J lost 6 bases, V lost 2 bases, and 4 bases had no gene match. CDR3 length: 15 amino acids. CDR3 bases: TGTGCCACCAGCAGAACCCGACAGGGGGATGAAAAACTGTTTTTT. It specifies CATSRTRQGDEKLFF.

The chain carries TRBV25-1 and TRBJ1-5, with 9 bases matching TRBD1. This CDR3 has 16 amino acids. J lost 1 base, V lost 2 bases, and 3 bases had no gene match. Germline V gene sequence: CDR1 MGHDK, CDR2 SYGVNS. The CDR3 region is CASSEIDRGSNQPQHF. The CDR3 DNA sequence: TGTGCCAGCAGTGAAATTGACAGGGGGAGCAATCAGCCCCAGCATTTT. The whole variable domain, remainder taken from reference TRBV25-1 and TRBJ1-5, is EADIYQTPRYLVIGTGKKITLECSQTMGHDKMYWYQQDPGMELHLIHYSYGVNSTEKGDLSSESTVSRIRTEHFPLTLESARPSHTSQYLCASSEIDRGSNQPQHFGDGTRLSIL.

The chain employs TRBV5-4 and TRBJ1-1; a possible D gene is TRBD1 (6 bases). The CDR3 is 14 residues long. The V end was cut by 4 bases, the J end by 2 bases, with 12 bases between. CDR1 and CDR2 (germline): SGHNT, YYREEE (reference sequence). The CDR3 region is CASSGIRGNTEAFF. The CDR3 region has the DNA TGTGCCAGCAGCGGCATCAGGGGAAACACTGAAGCTTTCTTT.

The rearrangement uses TRBV6-4 and TRBJ1-2, with D tentatively TRBD1 (5 bases). The germline V gene encodes CDR1 MRHNA and CDR2 SNTAGT. CDR3 length equals 13 residues. V was shortened by 6 bases and J by 7 bases, with 15 bases between the two germline ends. CDR3 residues: CASSMGPTSGYTF. CDR3 DNA sequence: TGTGCCAGCAGCATGGGGCCCACGAGTGGCTACACCTTC.

The chain couples TRBV7-8 to TRBJ2-1, with D possibly being TRBD2 (6 bases). V lost 6 bases to trimming and J lost 7 bases, with 19 bases between them. The CDR3 is 15 residues long. The germline CDR1 and CDR2 sequences are SGHVS and FQNEAQ. The CDR3 reads CASSSRDWRNNEQFF. In DNA, the CDR3 is TGTGCCAGCAGTTCCAGGGACTGGAGGAATAATGAGCAGTTCTTC.

The chain couples TRBV19 to TRBJ1-2; D remains unclear. The CDR3 has 13 residues. CDR1 and CDR2 from the germline V gene are LNHDA and SQIVND (reference sequence). The V gene lost 5 bases and the J gene lost 8 bases, with 15 bases spanning the gap. In nucleotides, the CDR3 is TGTGCCAGTAGTCCCTCGGTGCGGGAGGGCTACACCTTC. It encodes CASSPSVREGYTF. The full variable domain, in which reference TRBV19 and TRBJ1-2 provide the parts outside the CDR3, is DGGITQSPKYLFRKEGQNVTLSCEQNLNHDAMYWYRQDPGQGLRLIYYSQIVNDFQKGDIAEGYSVSREKKESFPLTVTSAQKNPTAFYLCASSPSVREGYTFGSGTRLTVV.

This chain connects TRBV18 to TRBJ2-1; perhaps TRBD1 as D (5 bases). CDR1 and CDR2 (germline): KGHSH, LQKENI. The V and J ends lost 2 bases and 10 bases respectively, with 12 bases between them. CDR3 length: 13 amino acids. This chain's CDR3 is CASSPTTVGEQFF. CDR3 nucleotides: TGTGCCAGCTCACCAACGACAGTGGGGGAGCAGTTCTTC.

This clone came up a few times. The rearrangement uses TRBV28 and TRBJ1-1; possibly TRBD1 for D (6 bases). CDR3 length equals 16 residues. Germline assignment: CDR1 MDHEN and CDR2 SYDVKM. Trimming stripped 3 bases from V and 4 bases from J, with 18 bases between. The CDR3 coding sequence is TGTGCCAGCAGTTTTGGAACCTCAGGGGCGCTCACTGAAGCTTTCTTT. Translated: CASSFGTSGALTEAFF.

This clone is a singleton in its sample. The CDR3 reads CASSLKMGTGTVYQETQYF. CDR3 nucleotides: TGTGCCAGCAGCTTAAAGATGGGCACCGGGACAGTTTACCAAGAGACCCAGTACTTC. The J gene is TRBJ2-5, the V gene TRBV7-9; TRBD1 agrees at 7 bases. The V and J ends lost 2 bases and 0 bases, in that order; junction bases with no gene match: 15. Germline V CDR1 and CDR2: SEHNR, FQNEAQ (reference sequence). There are 19 residues in the CDR3.

The chain uses TRBV3-1 (or the pseudogene TRBV3-2) and TRBJ2-5; the D gene is possibly TRBD2 (6 bases). From germline, CDR1 is LGHDT and CDR2 YNNKEL (reference sequence). V gave up 4 bases and J gave up 3 bases, with 9 bases separating them. The CDR3 length is 13 residues. The CDR3 is CASSPGGEETQYF. In DNA, the CDR3 is TGTGCCAGCAGCCCCGGGGGTGAAGAGACCCAGTACTTC.

CDR3: CASRTGRNEAFF. CDR3 DNA: TGTGCCAGCAGGACAGGGAGGAATGAAGCTTTCTTT. The chain uses TRBV6-5 and TRBJ1-1; 7 nucleotides align to TRBD1. Trimming took 6 bases from V and 7 from J; bases not matched to a gene: 5. Per the germline V gene, CDR1 is MNHEY and CDR2 is SVGAGI. The CDR3 contains 12 residues.

The J gene is TRBJ1-5, the V gene TRBV5-1, with TRBD1 identical over 7 bases. V shed 2 bases and J 6 bases; nucleotides not matched to a gene: 5. Germline CDR1 is SGHRS and CDR2 is YFSETQ. The CDR3 consists of 14 residues. CDR3 sequence (DNA): TGCGCCAGCAGCTTAGACAGGGATTCTCAGCCCCAGCATTTT. It codes for CASSLDRDSQPQHF.

The chain carries TRBV12-5 and TRBJ1-5; tentatively, D is TRBD1 (5 bases). Germline V lookup: CDR1 LGHNT, CDR2 FRNRAP. V was trimmed by 2 bases and J by 11 bases, leaving 28 bases between them. The CDR3 spans 18 residues. This chain's CDR3 is CASGLTRGTEGAREAQHF. CDR3 in DNA: TGTGCTAGTGGTTTGACTCGGGGGACCGAGGGCGCACGGGAGGCCCAGCATTTT.

In this sample, this clone turned up a few times. The V gene is TRBV4-2, the J gene TRBJ2-5, with 12 bases that match TRBD2. The CDR3 has 16 residues. Germline CDR1 LGHNA, CDR2 YNFKEQ. V shed 4 bases, J shed 5 bases, and the junction held 8 bases outside the gene matches. This CDR3 is CASSPTSSGGAETQYF. Written as DNA, the CDR3 is TGTGCCAGCAGCCCCACCTCTAGCGGGGGGGCGGAGACCCAGTACTTC.

This clone was counted only a few times. The V and J genes are TRBV21-1 and TRBJ1-1; the D call of TRBD1 is as the table states it, not checked on the DNA. TRBV21-1 is deemed a pseudogene. This CDR3 comprises 16 residues. CDR3 sequence reads: CASSKGPGGDGAEAFF. In nucleotides, the CDR3 is TGTGCCAGCAGCAAAGGTCCAGGGGGCGATGGGGCTGAAGCTTTCTTT.

There are a few counts of this clone. V and J are TRBV12-3 or TRBV12-4 and TRBJ1-4, with D possibly TRBD1 on 6 matching bases. The CDR3 totals 12 residues. V lost 5 bases and J lost 11, with 12 bases in between. The CDR3 here is CASSVPGAKLFF. In DNA, the CDR3 is TGTGCCAGCAGTGTCCCAGGGGCTAAACTGTTTTTT.

V and J are TRBV16 and TRBJ1-5; D is perhaps TRBD1 (6 bases). Germline loops: CDR1 KGHSY, CDR2 FQNENV. The CDR3 has 15 amino acids. V gave up 2 bases and J gave up 1 base, with 9 bases separating them. The chain's CDR3 is CASSQMQGSNQPQHF. The CDR3 DNA reads TGTGCCAGCAGCCAAATGCAGGGGAGCAATCAGCCCCAGCATTTT.

V gene TRBV2 combines with J gene TRBJ2-1, with a weak D call TRBD2 (5 bases). This CDR3 region has 13 residues. Germline CDR1 is SNHLY and CDR2 is FYNNEI. The V gene lost 4 bases and the J gene lost 6 bases, with 10 bases spanning the gap. CDR3 protein: CASSGTEGNEQFF. The CDR3 DNA is TGTGCCAGCAGTGGAACAGAGGGCAATGAGCAGTTCTTC.

The V and J genes are TRBV10-3 and TRBJ2-3, with D perhaps matching TRBD1 (5 bases). The CDR3 extends over 13 amino acids. The V gene lost 8 bases and the J gene lost 4 bases, with 13 bases spanning the gap. Germline lookup yields CDR1 ENHRY and CDR2 SYGVKD. CDR3 region: CAIGAGKADTQYF. CDR3 sequence (DNA): TGTGCCATCGGGGCAGGGAAGGCAGATACGCAGTATTTT.

This chain uses TRBV2 with TRBJ1-1, with D perhaps matching TRBD1 (6 bases). CDR3 length equals 13 residues. Germline V CDR1 and CDR2: SNHLY, FYNNEI. V lost 4 bases, J lost 5 bases, and 11 bases lay in between. The CDR3 DNA follows: TGTGCCAGCAGTGCGCAGGGGTTGACTGAAGCTTTCTTT. Protein: CASSAQGLTEAFF.

The chain uses TRBV2 and TRBJ2-5; 7 bases line up with TRBD2. This CDR3 contains 16 residues. The germline gives CDR1 SNHLY, CDR2 FYNNEI. With 2 bases clipped from V and 0 bases from J, the junction kept 6 bases outside the gene matches. CDR3 sequence: CASSENVGGNQETQYF. CDR3 sequence (DNA): TGTGCCAGCAGTGAAAATGTCGGGGGGAACCAAGAGACCCAGTACTTC.

The chain uses TRBV10-3 and TRBJ2-1; D ambiguous. Germline V CDR1 and CDR2: ENHRY, SYGVKD. V lost 2 bases and J 5 bases, leaving 10 bases between the germline ends. This CDR3 is built from 14 residues. CDR3 nucleotides: TGTGCCATCAGTGAGCCTTACAGTGACAATGAGCAGTTCTTC. It translates to CAISEPYSDNEQFF.

J is TRBJ1-1 and V is TRBV29-1, with TRBD1 identical over 8 bases. The J segment lost 5 bases and the V segment lost 2 bases, leaving 7 bases of the junction unmatched. Per the germline V gene, CDR1 is SQVTM and CDR2 is ANQGSEA. The CDR3 covers 14 residues. The CDR3 coding sequence is TGCAGCGTTGAATCGAGGGACAGGTCGACTGAAGCTTTCTTT. It translates to CSVESRDRSTEAFF.

The genes are TRBV9 and TRBJ2-2; 7 positions agree with TRBD2. J gave up 0 bases and V 3 bases, and 2 bases lay outside the gene matches. The germline CDR1 and CDR2 sequences are SGDLS and YYNGEE. The CDR3 loop spans 15 amino acids. CDR3 in DNA: TGTGCCAGCAGCGGGGCGGGAGCGAACACCGGGGAGCTGTTTTTT. It translates to CASSGAGANTGELFF.

The CDR3 region has the DNA TGTGCCAGCAGTCCCCTTCCGACAGGGTCTTACCAAGAGACCCAGTACTTC. Translation: CASSPLPTGSYQETQYF. The J gene is TRBJ2-5, the V gene TRBV2, with TRBD1 matching 7 bases. V gave up 5 bases and J gave up 0 bases; unmatched junction bases: 12. The CDR3 is 17 residues long. The germline CDR1 and CDR2 sequences are SNHLY and FYNNEI.

The V and J genes are TRBV24-1 and TRBJ1-2, with 8 nucleotides matching TRBD1. With V trimmed by 7 bases and J by 5 bases, 8 bases remained unmatched. The germline V gene has CDR1 KGHDR and CDR2 SFDVKD. The CDR3 loop spans 14 amino acids. The CDR3 loop reads CATSPSQGAYGYTF. CDR3 DNA: TGTGCCACCAGCCCCAGCCAGGGGGCGTATGGCTACACCTTC.

V usage is TRBV5-1 and J usage is TRBJ2-5; 9 bases agree with TRBD2. The CDR3 totals 14 residues. The V and J ends lost 5 bases and 5 bases, in that order; junction bases with no gene match: 7. The germline V gene encodes CDR1 SGHRS and CDR2 YFSETQ. As DNA, the CDR3 is TGCGCCAGCAGGCCGCGGGGGGGCCAGGAGACCCAGTACTTC. Translation: CASRPRGGQETQYF.